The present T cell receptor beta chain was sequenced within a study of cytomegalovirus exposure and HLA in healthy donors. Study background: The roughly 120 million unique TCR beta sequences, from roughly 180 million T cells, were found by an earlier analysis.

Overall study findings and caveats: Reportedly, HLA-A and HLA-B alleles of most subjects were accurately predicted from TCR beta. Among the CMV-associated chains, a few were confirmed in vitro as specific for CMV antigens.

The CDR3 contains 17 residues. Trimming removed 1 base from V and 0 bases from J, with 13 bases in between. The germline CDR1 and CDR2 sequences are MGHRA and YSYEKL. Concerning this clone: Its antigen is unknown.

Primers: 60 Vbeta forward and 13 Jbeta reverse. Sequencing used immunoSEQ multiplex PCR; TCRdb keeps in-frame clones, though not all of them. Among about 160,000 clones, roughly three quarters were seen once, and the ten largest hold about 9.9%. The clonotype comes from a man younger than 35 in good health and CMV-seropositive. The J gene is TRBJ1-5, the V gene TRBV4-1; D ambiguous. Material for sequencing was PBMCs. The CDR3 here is CASSQVDLGFSNQPQHF. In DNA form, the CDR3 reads TGCGCCAGCAGCCAAGTTGACCTCGGGTTTAGCAATCAGCCCCAGCATTTT.